These 25 T cell receptor beta chains share one sample of origin, sequenced in a study of shared clonotypes between healthy human individuals. Sequenced by immunoSEQ multiplex PCR; TCRdb stores in-frame clones only, minus some. The data contain hundreds of thousands of clones, 85% to 95% of them seen just once; the ten biggest clones take up approximately 0.11%. CD45RO-negative CD8 cells positively selected for CCR7 made up the naive population, which excluded terminally differentiated effector memory CD45RA+ cells. The sequencing sample was made of naive CD8+ T cells sorted from blood. The origin of the receptors is a woman between 25 and 40 years old in good health.

The chain uses TRBV4-1 and TRBJ1-2, with D maybe TRBD1 (6 bases). Per the germline V gene, CDR1 is MGHRA and CDR2 is YSYEKL. The CDR3 runs 14 residues. With 4 bases removed from V and 4 bases from J, the gap between germline ends came to 13 bases. The CDR3 loop is CASSPMDSPYGYTF. DNA for the CDR3: TGCGCCAGCAGCCCCATGGACAGTCCCTATGGCTACACCTTC.

This sequence joins TRBV2 and TRBJ2-7, with 9 nucleotides matching TRBD1. V gave up 5 bases and J gave up 6 bases; unmatched junction bases: 8. Germline V gives CDR1 SNHLY, CDR2 FYNNEI. This CDR3 comprises 14 residues. The CDR3 here is CASSHPDRGSEQYF. The CDR3 region has the DNA TGTGCCAGCAGTCACCCGGACAGGGGATCCGAGCAGTACTTC.

The count of this clone is one. This chain uses TRBV5-1 with TRBJ1-2, with D perhaps matching TRBD1 (5 bases). The length of the CDR3 is 12 residues. V lost 4 bases to trimming and J lost 5 bases, with 9 bases between them. Germline CDR1 reads SGHRS; CDR2 reads YFSETQ. The CDR3 here is CASSLDRYGYTF. The CDR3 DNA follows: TGCGCCAGCAGCCTCGACAGATATGGCTACACCTTC.

On this clone: This same CDR3 is encoded by further DNA sequences in the sample. The chain employs TRBV5-6 and TRBJ1-1; D is unclear. V lost 0 bases to trimming and J lost 5 bases, with 8 bases between them. Germline V gene data show CDR1 as SGHDT and CDR2 as YYEEEE. The CDR3 has 13 amino acids. The CDR3 sequence is CASSLGGGTEAFF. The CDR3 DNA sequence: TGTGCCAGCAGCTTGGGCGGAGGAACTGAAGCTTTCTTT.

The J gene is TRBJ1-1, the V gene TRBV6-6; D unclear. The CDR3 is 12 amino acids. The germline V gene encodes CDR1 MNHNY and CDR2 SVGAGI (reference sequence). V was trimmed by 7 bases and J by 5 bases, leaving 11 bases between them. In DNA, the CDR3 is TGTGCCAGCATTAGCGGATGGACTGAAGCTTTCTTT. Translation gives CASISGWTEAFF.

The genes are TRBV7-9 and TRBJ2-4, with TRBD1 matching 8 bases. The CDR3 has 13 residues. V lost 5 bases to trimming and J lost 9 bases; unmatched junction nucleotides: 6. Germline V gene data show CDR1 as SEHNR and CDR2 as FQNEAQ (reference sequence). The CDR3 reads CASSGRQGSIQYF. CDR3 coding DNA: TGTGCCAGCAGCGGACGACAGGGGAGCATTCAGTACTTC.

The J gene is TRBJ2-7, the V gene TRBV4-1; D is undetermined. This CDR3 has 11 residues. The ends were cut back, 5 bases at V and 5 bases at J, with 7 bases in the middle. The germline V gene encodes CDR1 MGHRA and CDR2 YSYEKL. CDR3 amino acids: CASSAQNEQYF. The CDR3 region has the DNA TGCGCCAGCAGCGCCCAAAACGAGCAGTACTTC.

The CDR3 protein is CASSSTGYGANVLTF. CDR3 sequence (DNA): TGTGCCAGCAGCTCGACAGGGTACGGGGCCAACGTCCTGACTTTC. The V gene is TRBV5-4, the J gene TRBJ2-6; 7 positions match TRBD1. CDR3 size: 15 residues. CDR1 and CDR2 (germline): SGHNT, YYREEE (reference sequence). With 3 bases clipped from V and 4 bases from J, the junction kept 4 bases outside the gene matches.

The chain joins TRBV7-9 to TRBJ2-5; tentatively, D is TRBD1 (5 bases). The tail of the sequence fits TRBJ2-7 better, so the J call may be wrong. This CDR3 has 14 residues. Per germline, CDR1 SEHNR and CDR2 FQNEAQ (reference sequence). The CDR3 sequence is CASSLVTATYEQYF. The CDR3 bases are TGTGCCAGCAGCTTAGTGACAGCGACCTACGAGCAGTACTTC.

The chain links TRBV19 to TRBJ2-7, with D possibly being TRBD2 (6 bases). The V gene lost 6 bases and the J gene lost 2 bases, with 11 bases spanning the gap. Germline lookup yields CDR1 LNHDA and CDR2 SQIVND (reference sequence). The CDR3 loop spans 13 amino acids. CDR3 sequence: CASSEAGTYEQYF. The CDR3 DNA reads as TGTGCCAGTAGCGAGGCGGGAACCTACGAGCAGTACTTC. Complete variable domain (other parts from reference TRBV19 and TRBJ2-7): DGGITQSPKYLFRKEGQNVTLSCEQNLNHDAMYWYRQDPGQGLRLIYYSQIVNDFQKGDIAEGYSVSREKKESFPLTVTSAQKNPTAFYLCASSEAGTYEQYFGPGTRLTVT.

CDR3 nucleotides: TGCGCCAGCAGCCATGGCACCCCGAACTACGAGCAGTACTTC. Translated, it gives CASSHGTPNYEQYF. The chain employs TRBV4-1 and TRBJ2-7; the D is unclear. Germline values: CDR1 MGHRA, CDR2 YSYEKL. This CDR3 is 14 amino acids long. Deletions cut 3 bases from V and 3 bases from J, with 12 bases between.

The gene calls are TRBV7-3 and TRBJ2-3; 11 nucleotides agree with TRBD2. This CDR3 region has 15 residues. The germline V gene encodes CDR1 SGHTA and CDR2 FQGTGA. Trimming cost V 4 bases and J 4 bases; bases outside gene matches: 4. CDR3 coding DNA: TGTGCCAGCAGCTCGGCTAGCGGGAGGTCAGATACGCAGTATTTT. Its protein is CASSSASGRSDTQYF.

The genes are TRBV11-3 and TRBJ1-3, with D perhaps matching TRBD1 (5 bases). V shed 11 bases and J shed 0 bases, with 14 bases lying between them. CDR3 length: 14 amino acids. Germline V lookup: CDR1 SGHNT, CDR2 YENEEA. DNA for the CDR3: TGTGCCTGGGGGGGGAAAAACTCTGGAAACACCATATATTTT. Translating it yields CAWGGKNSGNTIYF.

V gene TRBV28 combines with J gene TRBJ1-5, with D maybe TRBD1 (5 bases). V gave up 7 bases and J gave up 4 bases, with 8 bases separating them. This CDR3 comprises 12 residues. Germline CDR1 MDHEN, CDR2 SYDVKM. CDR3 sequence: CASIGTNQPQHF. CDR3 coding DNA: TGTGCCAGCATCGGGACTAATCAGCCCCAGCATTTT.

The chain uses TRBV2 and TRBJ2-7; 7 bases fit TRBD1. The CDR3 extends over 17 amino acids. V lost 2 bases to trimming and J lost 0 bases; unmatched junction nucleotides: 10. Looked up from germline, CDR1 is SNHLY and CDR2 is FYNNEI. CDR3: CASSEIGTDGYSYEQYF. The CDR3 DNA sequence: TGTGCCAGCAGTGAAATTGGGACAGACGGTTACTCCTACGAGCAGTACTTC. The full variable domain, completed using reference TRBV2 and TRBJ2-7, is EPEVTQTPSHQVTQMGQEVILRCVPISNHLYFYWYRQILGQKVEFLVSFYNNEISEKSEIFDDQFSVERPDGSNFTLKIRSTKLEDSAMYFCASSEIGTDGYSYEQYFGPGTRLTVT.

The chain combines TRBV15 with TRBJ1-2, with a tentative D call TRBD1 (5 bases). Germline lookup yields CDR1 LNHNV and CDR2 YYDKDF (reference sequence). V was pared by 4 bases and J by 2 bases, with 8 bases between. This CDR3 has 13 residues. Here the CDR3 reads CATSNDRNYGYTF. The CDR3 bases are TGTGCCACCAGCAACGACAGAAACTATGGCTACACCTTC.

The chain has TRBV25-1 and TRBJ2-1; 9 bases are shared with TRBD2. Looked up from germline, CDR1 is MGHDK and CDR2 is SYGVNS. The CDR3 totals 17 residues. Trimming removed 1 base from V and 6 bases from J; junction bases left unmatched: 10. The DNA of the CDR3 is TGTGCCAGCAGTGAATTTTCCGGCGGGAGGGGAAGCAATGAGCAGTTCTTC. This gives the protein CASSEFSGGRGSNEQFF.

The J gene is TRBJ2-3, the V gene TRBV27; TRBD1 is a possible D gene (8 bases). The CDR3 totals 15 residues. V gave up 2 bases and J gave up 3 bases, with 12 bases separating them. Looked up from germline, CDR1 is MNHEY and CDR2 is SMNVEV (reference sequence). For the CDR3, the DNA is TGTGCCAGCAGTTTAACAGGGGGGGTGACAGATACGCAGTATTTT. This codes for CASSLTGGVTDTQYF.

The genes are TRBV6-1 and TRBJ1-5; possible D gene TRBD1, 6 bases. The CDR3 length is 15 residues. With 6 bases removed from V and 9 bases from J, the gap between germline ends came to 21 bases. Germline V gene lookup returns CDR1 MNHNS and CDR2 SASEGT. CDR3: CASSEGHGPLAPQHF. The CDR3 nucleotides are TGTGCCAGCAGCGAGGGACACGGGCCCTTGGCGCCCCAGCATTTT.

V is TRBV6-5 and J is TRBJ2-7; D is uncertain. The germline V and J ends were trimmed by 4 bases and 5 bases, with 15 bases remaining between them. Germline V CDR1 and CDR2: MNHEY, SVGAGI. The CDR3 totals 14 residues. Here the CDR3 reads CASSSPWGRDEQYF. CDR3 coding DNA: TGTGCCAGCAGTTCCCCGTGGGGTAGGGACGAGCAGTACTTC.

The chain couples TRBV7-9 to TRBJ1-5; D ambiguous. Germline V CDR1 and CDR2: SEHNR, FQNEAQ (reference sequence). V lost 4 bases and J 0 bases, leaving 4 bases between the germline ends. The CDR3 contains 13 residues. CDR3 coding DNA: TGTGCCAGCAGCTCTAGTAGCAATCAGCCCCAGCATTTT. Protein product: CASSSSSNQPQHF.

J is TRBJ1-5 and V is TRBV6-1, with 7 nucleotides matching TRBD1. Germline assignment: CDR1 MNHNS and CDR2 SASEGT. Trimming cost V 4 bases and J 4 bases; bases outside gene matches: 7. The CDR3 is 15 amino acids. In nucleotides, the CDR3 is TGTGCCAGCAGTGCCGACAGGGCTGGGAATCAGCCCCAGCATTTT. Its protein product is CASSADRAGNQPQHF.

The chain carries TRBV11-3 and TRBJ2-7; possible D gene TRBD1, 5 bases. Germline V gives CDR1 SGHNT, CDR2 YENEEA. This CDR3 is built from 13 residues. V dropped 1 base and J dropped 7 bases, with 11 bases sitting between them. CDR3 DNA: TGTGCCAGCAGCTTAGGAGCCACAGGAGAGCAGTACTTC. It translates to CASSLGATGEQYF.

This clone was detected once. The chain carries TRBV21-1 and TRBJ2-3; TRBD1 reflects the table's D call only, with no check against the DNA. TRBV21-1 corresponds to a pseudogene. The CDR3 length is 14 residues. The CDR3 region is CASTRGRPADTQYF. The CDR3 region has the DNA TGTGCCAGCACCAGGGGACGTCCGGCAGATACGCAGTATTTT.

The chain recombines TRBV2 with TRBJ2-1; 9 nucleotides line up with TRBD2. V lost 4 bases and J lost 1; bases outside the gene matches: 2. Germline CDR1 SNHLY, CDR2 FYNNEI. The CDR3 is made up of 15 amino acids. The CDR3 nucleotides read TGTGCCAGCAGTGGACTAGCGGAGTCCTACAATGAGCAGTTCTTC. Translating it yields CASSGLAESYNEQFF.